This T cell receptor beta chain appears in the sequencing data of a study of blood T cell repertoires in COVID-19. For the study at large: Samples representing acute and convalescent COVID-19 were sourced from the United States, Italy and Spain.

Trimming cost V 0 bases and J 4 bases; bases outside gene matches: 3. CDR3 length: 14 amino acids. The germline V gene encodes CDR1 SGHNT and CDR2 YYREEE (reference sequence). As handled by the study authors: Reference gene primer amplification yielded estimated nucleated cell counts. This table comes from immunoSEQ multiplex PCR, and its TCRdb copy is limited to in-frame clones, with some not included. Clonal size and the V and J genes are those of that table, whereas D and trimming came from the DNA. The repertoire has roughly 260,000 clones, 70% to 90% of them found once; the top ten carry under 2.5%. Clinical histories supplied by participants themselves formed the basis of cohort assignment.

This TCR was recovered from a woman aged 50 to 65 who had recovered from COVID-19. The sequencing input was PBMCs or T cells enriched from blood (not recorded which). The chain has TRBV5-4 and TRBJ2-7; 8 nucleotides align to TRBD1. In DNA form, the CDR3 reads TGTGCCAGCAGCTTGGAGACAGGGGCTTACGAGCAGTACTTC. Its translation is CASSLETGAYEQYF.